This entry lists 9 T cell receptor beta chains sequenced from one sample in a study of blood T cell repertoires in COVID-19. Method: immunoSEQ multiplex PCR; TCRdb's copy keeps in-frame clones and lacks some. This table has fewer than 45,000 clones, about nine tenths appearing once. The material sequenced was peripheral blood. The source is a human donor in a cohort sampled during active COVID-19.

Only a few counts were recorded for this clone. This chain uses TRBV4-1 with TRBJ1-1; unclear D gene. CDR3 length equals 13 residues. Trimming removed 1 base at V and 12 bases at J, with 15 bases between. CDR1 is MGHRA and CDR2 is YSYEKL in the germline V gene. The CDR3 region has the DNA TGCGCCAGCAGCCAAGCTGTCAACATCGCCCCTTTCTTT. This sequence encodes CASSQAVNIAPFF.

CDR3 sequence (DNA): TGTGCCAGCAGTTTAAGCACTTACACCGGGGAGCTGTTTTTT. Encoded protein: CASSLSTYTGELFF. This chain joins TRBV27 and TRBJ2-2; D is unclear. This CDR3 has 14 residues. Trimming took off 2 bases at V and 3 bases at J, with 7 bases between the two ends. Germline loops: CDR1 MNHEY, CDR2 SMNVEV (reference sequence).

The chain combines TRBV5-1 with TRBJ2-3, with D perhaps matching TRBD1 (5 bases). V lost 0 bases, J lost 1 base, and 18 bases lay in between. CDR3 length equals 18 residues. Germline V gene data show CDR1 as SGHRS and CDR2 as YFSETQ. The CDR3 DNA is TGCGCCAGCAGCTTGGGGACCCGGGCCCCGACAGGCACAGATACGCAGTATTTT. It encodes CASSLGTRAPTGTDTQYF.

This clone was seen just once. The J gene is TRBJ2-5, the V gene TRBV6-2 or TRBV6-3, with a weak D call TRBD2 (6 bases). This CDR3 comprises 15 residues. Germline CDR1 MNHEY, CDR2 SVGEGT. V was shortened by 3 bases and J by 4 bases, with 15 bases between the two germline ends. DNA of the CDR3: TGTGCCAGCAGTTATAATAACTTGCGGGGAGAGACCCAGTACTTC. This encodes CASSYNNLRGETQYF.

This clone occurred once. The chain links TRBV6-5 to TRBJ2-7; D uncertain. Germline V CDR1 and CDR2: MNHEY, SVGAGI. The length of the CDR3 is 13 residues. V lost 2 bases and J 3 bases, leaving 8 bases between the germline ends. The DNA for the CDR3 is TGTGCCAGCAGTTACAACAGCCGCTACGAGCAGTACTTC. It yields the protein CASSYNSRYEQYF.

The chain carries TRBV3-1 (or the pseudogene TRBV3-2) and TRBJ1-6; D is unresolved. The V and J ends lost 2 bases and 7 bases respectively, with 6 bases between them. This CDR3 is built from 13 residues. The germline V gene encodes CDR1 LGHDT and CDR2 YNNKEL (reference sequence). The CDR3: CASSQFRNSPLHF. CDR3 DNA sequence: TGTGCCAGCAGCCAATTCAGGAATTCACCCCTCCACTTT.

The chain joins TRBV2 to TRBJ1-1, with 7 bases identical to TRBD1. The CDR3 is 15 amino acids. J lost 1 base, V lost 6 bases, and 8 bases had no gene match. The germline V gene has CDR1 SNHLY and CDR2 FYNNEI. CDR3: CASRTQGDGNTEAFF. The CDR3 DNA is TGTGCCAGCAGGACCCAGGGGGACGGGAACACTGAAGCTTTCTTT.

The chain has TRBV6-5 and TRBJ1-5; 9 bases align to TRBD1. CDR1 is MNHEY, CDR2 SVGAGI, per germline. V lost 6 bases, J lost 3 bases, and 6 bases stayed unmatched. This CDR3 spans 15 amino acids. The CDR3 reads CASRPDRGINQPQHF. DNA of the CDR3: TGTGCCAGCAGGCCCGACAGGGGGATCAATCAGCCCCAGCATTTT.

This chain joins TRBV4-1 and TRBJ1-5; weak D call: TRBD1 (5 bases). CDR1 and CDR2 from the germline V gene are MGHRA and YSYEKL. The CDR3 runs 16 residues. The V end lost 1 base, the J end lost 5 bases, and 15 bases lay between the germline ends. CDR3 nucleotide sequence: TGCGCCAGCAGCCAAGCGCTGAGGGCGGGGGATCAGCCCCAGCATTTT. As protein: CASSQALRAGDQPQHF.